This is a list of T cell receptor beta chains from one sample in a study of beta chain features in type 1 diabetes. Generated by immunoSEQ multiplex PCR, the TCRdb table keeps only in-frame clones and is missing some. Of 200,000 to 250,000 clones in the sample, 9.6% were seen once. The source material was naive CD4+ T cells from blood. Receptor source: a young woman in good health. Each CDR3 is given with its conserved first and last residue. The D gene is left open where the match is weak. Not every row has a clone size; where given, it reads once, few, many or a size class.

j_call,clone_size,v_call,d_call,cdr3_nt,cdr3_aa
TRBJ2-5,.,TRBV27,TRBD1,TGTGCCAGCAGTTTCTGGGGGACAGCGCAAGAGACCCAGTACTTC,CASSFWGTAQETQYF
TRBJ1-2,few,TRBV6-5,.,TGTGCCAGCAGCTCAGGGGATGGCTACACCTTC,CASSSGDGYTF
TRBJ2-2,.,TRBV9,.,TGTGCCAGCAGCCGAGCGGAAGGAGGGGAGCTGTTTTTT,CASSRAEGGELFF
TRBJ1-1,few,TRBV5-1,TRBD1,TGCGCCAGCCGGACGGAACGGGACAGGGCCACTGAAGCTTTCTTT,CASRTERDRATEAFF
TRBJ2-7,few,TRBV5-4,TRBD2,TGTGCCAGCAGCTTGGCCGGACTAGCGGGAGGGGAGCAGTACTTC,CASSLAGLAGGEQYF
TRBJ2-1,few,TRBV11-2,.,TGTGCCAGCAGCCCAGCGGTTGAGCAGTTCTTC,CASSPAVEQFF
TRBJ1-2,.,TRBV6-1,TRBD1,TGTGCCAGCAGTCTGAAGGGGGCTGACTATGGCTACACCTTC,CASSLKGADYGYTF
TRBJ1-2,few,TRBV2,.,TGTGCCAGCAGTGAACAAGGGGACTATGGCTACACCTTC,CASSEQGDYGYTF
TRBJ2-7,.,TRBV6-5,.,TGTGCCGCCGGTGCGGGGACGGGGTACGAGCAGTACTTC,CAAGAGTGYEQYF
TRBJ2-7,.,TRBV7-8,TRBD1,TGTGCCAGCAGCCACCGGGACAGAGAACGCGAGCAGTACTTC,CASSHRDREREQYF
TRBJ2-1,few,TRBV30,TRBD2,TGTGCCTGGAGTCGGAGCGTAGCGGGAGTGGGGCGGAATGAGCAGTTCTTC,CAWSRSVAGVGRNEQFF
TRBJ1-2,few,TRBV29-1,TRBD1,TGCAGCGTTGGCTTTCCGACAGGGCAGACGGGCTACACCTTC,CSVGFPTGQTGYTF
TRBJ1-2,few,TRBV19,.,TGTGCCAGTAGATCCGGGGACTATGGCTACACCTTC,CASRSGDYGYTF
TRBJ2-7,.,TRBV15,TRBD1,TGTGCCACCAGCAGAGTTGAGACAGGGACCTACGAGCAGTACTTC,CATSRVETGTYEQYF
TRBJ2-3,few,TRBV10-3,.,TGTGCCATCAGTCTGACGGGAGATGACACAGATACGCAGTATTTT,CAISLTGDDTDTQYF
TRBJ2-2,.,TRBV30,.,TGTGCCTGCCGGGACTCCTCGAACACCGGGGAGCTGTTTTTT,CACRDSSNTGELFF
TRBJ1-5,.,TRBV6-1,TRBD1,TGTGCCAGCAGTGGACAGGGGAACGGTCAGCCCCAGCATTTT,CASSGQGNGQPQHF
TRBJ2-3,.,TRBV5-1,.,TGCGCCAGCAGCTTGGCCGGGGCAGATACGCAGTATTTT,CASSLAGADTQYF
TRBJ2-1,few,TRBV2,.,TGTGCCAGCAGTGGGGACTTAATAGAGCAGTTCTTC,CASSGDLIEQFF
TRBJ2-7,.,TRBV5-1,TRBD1,TGCGCCAGCAGCTACCCGACAGGGTCCTACGAGCAGTACTTC,CASSYPTGSYEQYF
TRBJ1-1,few,TRBV7-9,.,TGTGCCAGCAGCCATGTACAGGGACCATGGACTGAAGCTTTCTTT,CASSHVQGPWTEAFF
TRBJ2-1,.,TRBV6-5,.,TGTGCCAGCAGATCGGACTCGTCCGATGAGCAGTTCTTC,CASRSDSSDEQFF
TRBJ1-2,.,TRBV5-6,TRBD1,TGTGCCAGCAGTACACAGGGGGCAACCTACGGCTACACCTTC,CASSTQGATYGYTF
TRBJ2-5,.,TRBV5-1,.,TGCGCCAGCAGCTTGGCGGGGTACCAAGAGACCCAGTACTTC,CASSLAGYQETQYF
TRBJ1-6,.,TRBV5-4,TRBD1,TGTGCCAGCAGCTTGGAGCCAGGGGGCTTCAATTCACCCCTCCACTTT,CASSLEPGGFNSPLHF
TRBJ1-1,.,TRBV10-3,TRBD1,TGTGCCATCAGTGCCGCAAGGACAGGGGGAAACACTGAAGCTTTCTTT,CAISAARTGGNTEAFF
TRBJ1-6,.,TRBV6-5,.,TGTGCCAGCAGAACCGACAGGAATTCACCCCTCCACTTT,CASRTDRNSPLHF
TRBJ1-5,.,TRBV15,.,TGTGCCACCAGCAGAGGAGGTAGCAGCAATCAGCCCCAGCATTTT,CATSRGGSSNQPQHF
TRBJ2-5,.,TRBV27,.,TGTGCCAGCAGCTCCTCAGGTCCGGGGGTGACCCAGTACTTC,CASSSSGPGVTQYF
TRBJ2-1,.,TRBV27,.,TGTGCCAGCAGTCCCCAGCGGGCCCGGTCGTACAATGAGCAGTTCTTC,CASSPQRARSYNEQFF
TRBJ2-7,few,TRBV7-2,TRBD1,TGTGCCAGCAGCTTAAGCACAGGGGCTCGGTTCGACTACGAGCAGTACTTC,CASSLSTGARFDYEQYF
TRBJ2-2,few,TRBV2,TRBD2,TGTGCCAGCAGCTCCCTCGGGGGAGGGACCGGGGAGCTGTTTTTT,CASSSLGGGTGELFF
TRBJ1-1,few,TRBV25-1,TRBD1,TGTGCCAGCGACCGGTGCAGGGGGGAAACTGAAGCTTTCTTT,CASDRCRGETEAFF
TRBJ2-3,.,TRBV28,TRBD2,TGTGCCAGCAGTCGCCCTAGCGGGAGCACAGATACGCAGTATTTT,CASSRPSGSTDTQYF
TRBJ2-1,few,TRBV5-4,TRBD1,TGTGCCAGCAGCCCGGCCCGGGACAGGGATTGGGCGGGGGCCTACAATGAGCAGTTCTTC,CASSPARDRDWAGAYNEQFF
TRBJ2-5,few,TRBV28,.,TGTGCCAGCAGTCCCCCGGACAGCTTCCAAGAGACCCAGTACTTC,CASSPPDSFQETQYF
TRBJ2-5,few,TRBV11-2,.,TGTGCCAGCAGCTTTTTACAGGGCCAAGAGACCCAGTACTTC,CASSFLQGQETQYF
TRBJ2-3,.,TRBV2,TRBD2,TGTGCCAGCAGTGAACCAACCGGAACTAGCGGGGGCACGAGAGATACGCAGTATTTT,CASSEPTGTSGGTRDTQYF
TRBJ2-5,.,TRBV18,TRBD1,TGTGCCAGCTCGGGGACAGCAACCGAAGAGACCCAGTACTTC,CASSGTATEETQYF